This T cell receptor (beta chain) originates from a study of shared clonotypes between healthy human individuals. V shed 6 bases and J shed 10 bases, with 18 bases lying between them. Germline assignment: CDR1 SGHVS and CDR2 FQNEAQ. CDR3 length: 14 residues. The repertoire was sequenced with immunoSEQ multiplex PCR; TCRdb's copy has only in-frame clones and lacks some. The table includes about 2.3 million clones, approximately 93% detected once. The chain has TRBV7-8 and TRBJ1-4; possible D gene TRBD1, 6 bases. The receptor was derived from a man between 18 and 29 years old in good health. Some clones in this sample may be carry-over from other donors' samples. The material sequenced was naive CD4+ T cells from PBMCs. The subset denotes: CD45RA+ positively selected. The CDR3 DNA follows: TGTGCCAGCAGGACGAGGGGGGTATCTGGAAAACTGTTTTTT. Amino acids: CASRTRGVSGKLFF.